The TCR beta chain under discussion was sequenced for a study of blood T cell repertoires in COVID-19. Study-wide context: The study drew acute and convalescent COVID-19 samples from the United States, Italy and Spain. T cells, B-cell-depleted T cells, or PBMCs supplied cDNA or gDNA.

This clone was detected only once. V gave up 4 bases and J gave up 1 base; unmatched junction bases: 5. Germline CDR1 and CDR2: SNHLY and FYNNEI. The CDR3 spans 17 residues. Source study methods: Reference gene primer amplification in the assay estimated nucleated cell counts. Sequencing used immunoSEQ multiplex PCR; TCRdb keeps in-frame clones, though not all of them. V and J calls plus clone size are reproduced from that table; the DNA served to infer D and trimming. Of 120,000 to 150,000 clones listed, 70% to 90% are singletons. The source material was peripheral blood. The chain links TRBV2 to TRBJ2-5; 14 positions agree with TRBD2. This TCR was sampled from a human donor in a cohort sampled during active COVID-19. The CDR3 spells CASSVQGTSGGQETQYF. For the CDR3, the DNA is TGTGCCAGCAGTGTACAGGGGACTAGCGGGGGCCAAGAGACCCAGTACTTC. The entire variable domain, with the rest obtained from reference TRBV2 and TRBJ2-5, is as follows: EPEVTQTPSHQVTQMGQEVILRCVPISNHLYFYWYRQILGQKVEFLVSFYNNEISEKSEIFDDQFSVERPDGSNFTLKIRSTKLEDSAMYFCASSVQGTSGGQETQYFGPGTRLLVL.